This T cell receptor (beta chain) was sequenced for a study of blood T cell repertoires in COVID-19. This table comes from immunoSEQ multiplex PCR, and its TCRdb copy is limited to in-frame clones, with some not included. The table has approximately 350,000 clones, roughly 90% seen once. Per germline, CDR1 MGHDK and CDR2 SYGVNS. The ends lost 8 bases at V and 5 bases at J; junction bases unmatched: 7. CDR3 length: 15 residues. The chain is built from TRBV25-1 and TRBJ2-5, with TRBD2 matching over 14 bases. Sequencing was carried out using peripheral blood. The receptor was isolated from a man aged 35 to 55 with acute or convalescent COVID-19. CDR3 sequence: CASARLAGGRETQYF. The CDR3 nucleotides read TGTGCCAGCGCCCGACTAGCGGGGGGGCGCGAGACCCAGTACTTC.